This T cell receptor (beta chain) was identified during a study of response to subunit inactivated influenza vaccine. This clonotype was observed a few times. TCRdb re-called the RT-PCR reads with MiXCR, one entry per CDR3 protein. The table lists a few hundred thousand distinct CDR3 sequences, about 20% of them singletons. The CDR3 extends over 14 amino acids. V gave up 6 bases and J gave up 5 bases; unmatched junction bases: 7. CDR1 and CDR2 from the germline V gene are SNHLY and FYNNEI. The receptor comes from a man in his fifties or sixties who received an inactivated influenza vaccine. This specimen consisted of PBMCs from blood, obtained around 22 months after vaccination. The V gene is TRBV2, the J gene TRBJ1-1; TRBD1 matches at 9 bases. The CDR3 region is CASRLRGQGTEAFF. The CDR3 region has the DNA TGTGCCAGCAGACTCCGAGGACAGGGGACTGAAGCTTTCTTT.